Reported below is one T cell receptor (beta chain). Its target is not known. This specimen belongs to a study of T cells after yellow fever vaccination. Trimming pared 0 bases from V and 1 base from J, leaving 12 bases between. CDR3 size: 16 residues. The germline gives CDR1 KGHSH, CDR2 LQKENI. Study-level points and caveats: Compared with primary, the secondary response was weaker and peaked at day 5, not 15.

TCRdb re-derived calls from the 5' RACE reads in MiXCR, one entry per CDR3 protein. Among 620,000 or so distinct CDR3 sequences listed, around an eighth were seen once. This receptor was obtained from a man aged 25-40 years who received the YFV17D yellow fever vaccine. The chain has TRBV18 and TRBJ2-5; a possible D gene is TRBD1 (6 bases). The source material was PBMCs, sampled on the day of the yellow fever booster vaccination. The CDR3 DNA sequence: TGTGCCAGCTCACCACCAAGGGGACACCGCCAAGAGACCCAGTACTTC. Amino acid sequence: CASSPPRGHRQETQYF.